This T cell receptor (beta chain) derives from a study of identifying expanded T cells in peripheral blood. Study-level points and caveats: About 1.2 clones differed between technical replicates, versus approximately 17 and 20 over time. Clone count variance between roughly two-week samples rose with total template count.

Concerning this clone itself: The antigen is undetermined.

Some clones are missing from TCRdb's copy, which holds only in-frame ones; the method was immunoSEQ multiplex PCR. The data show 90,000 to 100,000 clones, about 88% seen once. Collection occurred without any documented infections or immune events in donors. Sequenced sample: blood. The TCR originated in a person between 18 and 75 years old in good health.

The DNA for the CDR3 is TGTGCCAGCAGTGACTCGGACGGCAGCCAGCCCCAGCATTTT. Encoded protein: CASSDSDGSQPQHF. The chain carries TRBV6-4 and TRBJ1-5; D not certain. The germline V gene encodes CDR1 MRHNA and CDR2 SNTAGT. V was trimmed by 0 bases and J by 7 bases, leaving 10 bases between them. The CDR3 loop spans 14 amino acids.